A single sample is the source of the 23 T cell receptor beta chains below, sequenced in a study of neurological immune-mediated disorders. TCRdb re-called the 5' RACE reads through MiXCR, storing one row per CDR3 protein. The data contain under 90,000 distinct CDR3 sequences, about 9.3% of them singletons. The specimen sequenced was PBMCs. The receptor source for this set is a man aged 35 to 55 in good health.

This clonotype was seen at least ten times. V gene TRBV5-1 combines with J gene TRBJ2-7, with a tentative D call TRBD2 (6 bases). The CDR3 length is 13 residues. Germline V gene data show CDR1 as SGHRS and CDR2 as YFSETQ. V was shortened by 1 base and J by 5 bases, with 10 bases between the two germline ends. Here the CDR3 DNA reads TGCGCCAGCAGCTTGCGGGAGAGAAACGAGCAGTACTTC. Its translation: CASSLRERNEQYF.

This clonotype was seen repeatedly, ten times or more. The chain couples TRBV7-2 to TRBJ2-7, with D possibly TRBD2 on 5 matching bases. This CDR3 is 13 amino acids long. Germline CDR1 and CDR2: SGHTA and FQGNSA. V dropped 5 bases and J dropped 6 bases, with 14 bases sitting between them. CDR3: CASSILREAEQYF. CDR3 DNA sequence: TGTGCCAGCAGCATTTTGAGGGAAGCCGAGCAGTACTTC.

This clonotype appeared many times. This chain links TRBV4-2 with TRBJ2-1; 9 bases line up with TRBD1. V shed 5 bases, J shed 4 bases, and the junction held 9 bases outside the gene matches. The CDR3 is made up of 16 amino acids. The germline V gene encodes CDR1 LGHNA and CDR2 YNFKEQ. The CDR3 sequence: CASSTRGQGRYNEQFF. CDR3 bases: TGTGCCAGCAGCACCCGGGGACAGGGACGATACAATGAGCAGTTCTTC.

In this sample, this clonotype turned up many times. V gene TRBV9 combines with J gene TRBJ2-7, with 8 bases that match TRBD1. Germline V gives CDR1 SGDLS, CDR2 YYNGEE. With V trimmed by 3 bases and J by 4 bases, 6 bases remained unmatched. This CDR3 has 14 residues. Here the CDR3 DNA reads TGTGCCAGCAGCGGAGGACAGGGTTGGTACGAGCAGTACTTC. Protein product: CASSGGQGWYEQYF.

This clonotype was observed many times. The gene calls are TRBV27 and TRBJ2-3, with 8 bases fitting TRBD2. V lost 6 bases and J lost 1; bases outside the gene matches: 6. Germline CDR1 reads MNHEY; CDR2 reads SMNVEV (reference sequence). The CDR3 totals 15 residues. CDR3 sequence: CASRLPGLGTDTQYF. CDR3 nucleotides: TGTGCCAGCAGGCTTCCGGGACTAGGCACAGATACGCAGTATTTT.

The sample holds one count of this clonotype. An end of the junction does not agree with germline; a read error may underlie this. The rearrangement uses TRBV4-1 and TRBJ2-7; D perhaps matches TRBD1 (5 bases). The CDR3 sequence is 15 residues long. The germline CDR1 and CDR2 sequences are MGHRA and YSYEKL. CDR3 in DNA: TGCGCCAGCAGCCAAGATCGCAGGGCGTCCTACGAGAAGTACTTC. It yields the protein CASSQDRRASYEKYF.

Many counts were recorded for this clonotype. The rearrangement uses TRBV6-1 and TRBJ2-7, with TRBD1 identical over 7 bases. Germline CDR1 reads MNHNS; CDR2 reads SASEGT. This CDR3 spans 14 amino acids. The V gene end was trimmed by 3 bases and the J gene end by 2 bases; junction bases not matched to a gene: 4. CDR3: CASSESGQTYEQYF. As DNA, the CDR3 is TGTGCCAGCAGTGAGTCGGGACAGACCTACGAGCAGTACTTC.

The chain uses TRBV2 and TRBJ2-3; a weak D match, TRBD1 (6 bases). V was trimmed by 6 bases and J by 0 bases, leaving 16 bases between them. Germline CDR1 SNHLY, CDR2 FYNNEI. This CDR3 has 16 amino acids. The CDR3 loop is CASRGGYSGSTDTQYF. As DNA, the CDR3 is TGTGCCAGCAGAGGGGGATACAGCGGTAGCACAGATACGCAGTATTTT.

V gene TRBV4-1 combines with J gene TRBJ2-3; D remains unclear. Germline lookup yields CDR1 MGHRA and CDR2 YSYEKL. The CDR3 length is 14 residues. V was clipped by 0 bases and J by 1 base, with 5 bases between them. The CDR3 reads CASSQDGRTDTQYF. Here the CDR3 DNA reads TGCGCCAGCAGCCAAGATGGGCGCACAGATACGCAGTATTTT.

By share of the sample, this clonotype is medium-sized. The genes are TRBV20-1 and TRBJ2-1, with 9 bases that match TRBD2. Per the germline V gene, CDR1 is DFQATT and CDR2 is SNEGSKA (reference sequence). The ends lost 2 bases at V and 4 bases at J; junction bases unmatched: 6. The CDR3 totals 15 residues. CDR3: CSARSVAGDYNEQFF. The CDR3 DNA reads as TGCAGTGCTAGATCGGTAGCGGGGGATTACAATGAGCAGTTCTTC.

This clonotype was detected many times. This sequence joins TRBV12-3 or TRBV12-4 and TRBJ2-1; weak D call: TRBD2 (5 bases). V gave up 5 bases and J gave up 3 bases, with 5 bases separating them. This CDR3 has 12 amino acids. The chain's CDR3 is CASSRDYNEQFF. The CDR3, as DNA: TGTGCCAGCAGTCGGGACTACAATGAGCAGTTCTTC.

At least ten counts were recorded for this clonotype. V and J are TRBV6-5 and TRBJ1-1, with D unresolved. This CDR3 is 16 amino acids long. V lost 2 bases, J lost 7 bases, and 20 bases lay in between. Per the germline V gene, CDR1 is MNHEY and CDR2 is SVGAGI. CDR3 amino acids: CASSYGSSILTDEAFF. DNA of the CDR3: TGTGCCAGCAGTTACGGTTCATCGATCCTTACTGATGAAGCTTTCTTT.

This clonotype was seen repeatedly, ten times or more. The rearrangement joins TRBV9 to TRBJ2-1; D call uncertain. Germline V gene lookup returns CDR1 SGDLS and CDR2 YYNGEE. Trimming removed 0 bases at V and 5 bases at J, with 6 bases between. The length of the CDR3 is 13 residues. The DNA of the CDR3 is TGTGCCAGCAGCGTAGGACCGAACAATGAGCAGTTCTTC. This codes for CASSVGPNNEQFF.

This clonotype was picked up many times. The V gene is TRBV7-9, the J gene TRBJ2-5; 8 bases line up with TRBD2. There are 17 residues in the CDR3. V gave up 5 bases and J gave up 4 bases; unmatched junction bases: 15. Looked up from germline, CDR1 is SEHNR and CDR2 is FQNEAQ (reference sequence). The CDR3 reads CASSPVLGREEGETQYF. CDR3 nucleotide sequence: TGTGCCAGCAGCCCCGTCCTGGGGCGGGAGGAGGGAGAGACCCAGTACTTC.

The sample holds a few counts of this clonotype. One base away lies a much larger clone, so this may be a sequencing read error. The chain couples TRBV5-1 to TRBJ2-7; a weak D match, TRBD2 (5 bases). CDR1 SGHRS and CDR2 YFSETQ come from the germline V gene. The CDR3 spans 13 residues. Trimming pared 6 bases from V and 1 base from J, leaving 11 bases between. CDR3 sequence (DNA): TGCGCCAGCATGGAGGTGCCGTCCTACGAGCAGTACTTC. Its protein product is CASMEVPSYEQYF.

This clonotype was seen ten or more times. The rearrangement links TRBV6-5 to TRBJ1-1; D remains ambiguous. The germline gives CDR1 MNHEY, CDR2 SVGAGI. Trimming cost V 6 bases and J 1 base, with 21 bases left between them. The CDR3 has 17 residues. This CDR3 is CASSEVDKGWRNTEAFF. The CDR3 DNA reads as TGTGCCAGCAGCGAAGTAGATAAGGGCTGGCGGAACACTGAAGCTTTCTTT.

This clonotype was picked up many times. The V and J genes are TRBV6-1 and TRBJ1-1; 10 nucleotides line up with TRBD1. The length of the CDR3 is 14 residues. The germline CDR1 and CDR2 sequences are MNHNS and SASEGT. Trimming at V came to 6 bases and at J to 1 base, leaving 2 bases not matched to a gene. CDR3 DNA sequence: TGTGCCAGCAGCCGGACAGGGGGGAACACTGAAGCTTTCTTT. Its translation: CASSRTGGNTEAFF.

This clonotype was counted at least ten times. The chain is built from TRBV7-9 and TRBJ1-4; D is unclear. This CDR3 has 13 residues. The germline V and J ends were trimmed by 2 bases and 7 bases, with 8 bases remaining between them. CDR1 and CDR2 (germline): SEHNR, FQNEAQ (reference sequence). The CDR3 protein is CASSLTGREKLFF. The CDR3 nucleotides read TGTGCCAGCAGCTTAACCGGCCGTGAAAAACTGTTTTTT.

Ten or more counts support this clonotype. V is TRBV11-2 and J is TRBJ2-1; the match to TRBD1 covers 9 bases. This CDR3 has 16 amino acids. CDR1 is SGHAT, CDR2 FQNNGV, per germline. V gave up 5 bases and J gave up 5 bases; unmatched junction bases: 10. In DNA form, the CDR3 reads TGTGCCAGCAGCCCCCCGGGTGGGACAGGGCACAATGAGCAGTTCTTC. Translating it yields CASSPPGGTGHNEQFF.

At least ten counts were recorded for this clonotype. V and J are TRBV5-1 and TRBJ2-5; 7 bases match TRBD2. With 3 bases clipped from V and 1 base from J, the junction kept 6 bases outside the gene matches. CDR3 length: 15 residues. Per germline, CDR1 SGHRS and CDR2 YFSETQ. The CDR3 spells CASSSSGDLQETQYF. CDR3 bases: TGCGCCAGCAGCTCTAGCGGAGACCTCCAAGAGACCCAGTACTTC.

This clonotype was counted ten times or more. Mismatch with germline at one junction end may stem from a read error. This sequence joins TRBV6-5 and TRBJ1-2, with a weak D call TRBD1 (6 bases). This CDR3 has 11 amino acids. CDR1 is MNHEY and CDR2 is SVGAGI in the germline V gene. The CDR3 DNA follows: TGTGCCAGCAGCCGTTTAGGGACATTCTTCTTC. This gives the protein CASSRLGTFFF.

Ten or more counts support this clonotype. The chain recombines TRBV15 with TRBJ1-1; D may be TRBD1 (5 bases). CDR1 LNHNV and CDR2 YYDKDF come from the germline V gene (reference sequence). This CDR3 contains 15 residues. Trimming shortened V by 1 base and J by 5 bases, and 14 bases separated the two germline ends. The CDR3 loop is CATSRAQGLGTEAFF. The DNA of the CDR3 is TGTGCCACCAGCAGAGCCCAGGGACTGGGAACTGAAGCTTTCTTT.

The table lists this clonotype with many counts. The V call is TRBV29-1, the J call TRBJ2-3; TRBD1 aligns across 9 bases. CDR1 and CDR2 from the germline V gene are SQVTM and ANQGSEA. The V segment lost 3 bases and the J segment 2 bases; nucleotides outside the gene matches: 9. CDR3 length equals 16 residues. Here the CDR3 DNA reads TGCAGCGTTGATAGCCTGGGACAGGGTAACACAGATACGCAGTATTTT. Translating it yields CSVDSLGQGNTDTQYF.